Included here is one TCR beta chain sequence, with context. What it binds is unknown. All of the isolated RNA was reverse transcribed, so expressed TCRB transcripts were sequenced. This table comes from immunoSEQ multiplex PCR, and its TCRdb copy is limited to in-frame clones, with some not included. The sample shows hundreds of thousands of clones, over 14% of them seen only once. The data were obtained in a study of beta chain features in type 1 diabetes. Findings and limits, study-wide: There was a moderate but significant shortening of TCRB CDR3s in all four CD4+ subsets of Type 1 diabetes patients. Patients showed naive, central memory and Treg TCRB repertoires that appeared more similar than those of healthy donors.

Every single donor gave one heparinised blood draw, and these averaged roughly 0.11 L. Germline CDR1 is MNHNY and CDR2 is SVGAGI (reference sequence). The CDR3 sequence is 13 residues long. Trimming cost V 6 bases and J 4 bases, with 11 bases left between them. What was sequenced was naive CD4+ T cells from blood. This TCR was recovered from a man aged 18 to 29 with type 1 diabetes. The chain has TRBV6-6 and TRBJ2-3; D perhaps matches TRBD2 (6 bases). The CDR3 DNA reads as TGTGCCAGCAGCTCCCGCGGGGCAGATACGCAGTATTTT. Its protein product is CASSSRGADTQYF.